A single T cell receptor (beta chain) is shown here with its context. The entry originates in a study of blood T cell repertoires in COVID-19. Study in general: The study drew acute and convalescent COVID-19 samples from the United States, Italy and Spain. PBMCs, B-cell-depleted T cells, or T cells were the source of the cDNA or gDNA that made up the material.

Germline CDR1 LNHDA, CDR2 SQIVND (reference sequence). V lost 5 bases and J 8 bases, leaving 16 bases between the germline ends. The CDR3 spans 14 residues. Original handling: Counts of nucleated cells, estimated from reference gene primer amplification, were obtained. The table came from immunoSEQ multiplex PCR; TCRdb's copy has only in-frame clones and leaves some out. The V and J calls and clone size come from that table; D and trimming were worked out from the DNA. The sample holds approximately 130,000 clones, 65% to 90% seen once. This sequence was found in a woman between 55 and 75 years old with active or convalescent COVID-19. The sample taken for sequencing was peripheral blood. The chain is built from TRBV19 and TRBJ2-4, with D possibly matching TRBD1 (6 bases). The CDR3 sequence is CASSPGQSSDIQYF. CDR3 sequence (DNA): TGTGCCAGTAGTCCTGGACAGTCATCGGACATTCAGTACTTC.